Listed below are T cell receptor beta chains from one sample, sequenced in a study of OX40 agonist ivuxolimab in advanced cancers. Profiled with immunoSEQ multiplex PCR; TCRdb holds only in-frame clones, not every one. The sample includes around 53,000 clones, about four fifths of them seen just once. Specimen: CD4+ or CD8+ T cells sorted from blood, collected in a trial of the OX40 agonist ivuxolimab. These receptors came from an adult with an advanced solid tumor such as melanoma, head and neck, liver or kidney cancer. The CDR3 runs from the conserved cysteine through the conserved F or W. D genes are given only for firm matches. Expanded clones get a size class; other rows say once, few or many, or leave the size out.

J,size,V,D,CDR3,DNA
TRBJ2-1,.,TRBV4-2,TRBD2,CASSQTSGKSYNEQFF,TGTGCCAGCAGCCAAACTAGCGGGAAATCCTACAATGAGCAGTTCTTC
TRBJ2-1,.,TRBV6-1,TRBD2,CASSELAGGPTDEQFF,TGTGCCAGCAGTGAACTGGCGGGGGGGCCCACGGATGAGCAGTTCTTC
TRBJ2-1,few,TRBV5-1,.,CASSLDTNSYNEQFF,TGCGCCAGCAGCCTTGACACTAACTCCTACAATGAGCAGTTCTTC
TRBJ1-4,.,TRBV29-1,TRBD1,CSVEGTEPSEKLFF,TGCAGCGTTGAGGGGACAGAACCATCTGAAAAACTGTTTTTT
TRBJ2-7,once,TRBV7-6,.,CASSGQGAPGVEQYF,TGTGCCAGCAGCGGCCAAGGAGCACCTGGGGTAGAGCAGTACTTC
TRBJ1-4,.,TRBV30,.,CACQGTVADEKLFF,TGTGCCTGTCAGGGTACTGTGGCGGATGAAAAACTGTTTTTT
TRBJ1-1,.,TRBV30,.,CAWSPRRGRGGMNTEAFF,TGTGCCTGGAGTCCTCGCCGGGGTAGGGGTGGGATGAACACTGAAGCTTTCTTT
TRBJ2-2,.,TRBV6-1,.,CASSEAVGTDNTGELFF,TGTGCCAGCAGTGAAGCGGTCGGGACTGATAACACCGGGGAGCTGTTTTTT
TRBJ2-5,.,TRBV18,TRBD2,CASSLLSGGAGETQYF,TGTGCTAGCTCACTACTATCCGGGGGGGCCGGAGAGACCCAGTACTTC
TRBJ1-1,.,TRBV4-2,.,CASSQDPWLQTDTEAFF,TGTGCCAGCAGCCAAGACCCCTGGTTGCAGACTGACACTGAAGCTTTCTTT
TRBJ2-5,once,TRBV28,.,CASSLSVSLGETQYF,TGTGCCAGCAGTTTATCCGTATCTCTCGGGGAGACCCAGTACTTC
TRBJ1-1,.,TRBV15,.,CATSNRQGYMNTEAFF,TGTGCCACCAGCAATCGGCAGGGGTACATGAACACTGAAGCTTTCTTT
TRBJ1-2,.,TRBV7-2,TRBD1,CASSPYPGQGNYGYTF,TGTGCCAGCAGCCCATACCCGGGACAGGGAAACTATGGCTACACCTTC
TRBJ2-1,.,TRBV5-1,.,CASSFGGQAQNEQFF,TGCGCCAGCAGCTTCGGGGGGCAGGCCCAGAATGAGCAGTTCTTC
TRBJ2-7,.,TRBV5-5,.,CASSSRDSYYEQYF,TGTGCCAGCAGCTCCCGGGACTCCTACTACGAGCAGTACTTC
TRBJ2-3,.,TRBV19,.,CASSTTVALTDTQYF,TGTGCCAGTAGTACGACAGTGGCCCTCACAGATACGCAGTATTTT
TRBJ2-7,.,TRBV11-2,.,CASSPRGGYEQYF,TGTGCCAGCAGCCCCAGGGGAGGTTACGAGCAGTACTTC
TRBJ1-4,.,TRBV18,.,CASSPRVATNEKLFF,TGTGCCAGCTCACCAAGGGTTGCAACTAATGAAAAACTGTTTTTT
TRBJ2-3,.,TRBV2,.,CASSPPMGDTQYF,TGTGCCAGCAGTCCCCCTATGGGCGATACGCAGTATTTT
TRBJ2-7,.,TRBV7-2,.,CASSPKAGSYEQYF,TGTGCCAGCAGCCCCAAGGCAGGGTCTTACGAGCAGTACTTC
TRBJ2-3,.,TRBV15,.,CATSRDLNFYTDTQYF,TGTGCCACCAGCAGAGATTTGAACTTCTACACAGATACGCAGTATTTT
TRBJ2-7,.,TRBV28,.,CASSSGAGYEQYF,TGTGCCAGCAGTTCAGGGGCTGGCTACGAGCAGTACTTC
TRBJ2-1,.,TRBV2,.,CASQGSSYNEQFF,TGTGCCAGCCAGGGCAGCTCCTACAATGAGCAGTTCTTC
TRBJ1-6,.,TRBV28,TRBD1,CASSFPTGVGNNSPLHF,TGTGCCAGCAGTTTTCCGACAGGGGTGGGGAATAATTCACCCCTCCACTTT
TRBJ1-3,.,TRBV11-3,.,CASSPKGTDTIYF,TGTGCCAGCAGCCCCAAAGGTACGGACACCATATATTTT
TRBJ1-2,once,TRBV5-1,.,CASSSGGPGYTF,TGCGCCAGCAGCTCGGGGGGCCCTGGCTACACCTTC
TRBJ1-2,.,TRBV5-5,TRBD1,CASSSTGGSNYGYTF,TGTGCCAGCAGCAGTACAGGGGGCAGCAACTATGGCTACACCTTC
TRBJ1-4,.,TRBV4-3,.,CASSQDRGGGGGTNEKLFF,TGCGCCAGCAGCCAAGATCGAGGGGGAGGGGGAGGGACTAATGAAAAACTGTTTTTT
TRBJ2-5,.,TRBV5-1,TRBD2,CASSFEGASGGAGTQYF,TGCGCCAGCAGCTTCGAGGGCGCTAGCGGGGGGGCCGGGACCCAGTACTTC
TRBJ2-1,.,TRBV19,TRBD1,CASSRTGGPPGSYNEQFF,TGTGCCAGTAGCCGGACAGGGGGGCCTCCGGGCTCCTACAATGAGCAGTTCTTC
TRBJ2-1,.,TRBV2,.,CASSGSSYNEQFF,TGTGCCAGCAGTGGGAGCTCCTACAATGAGCAGTTCTTC
TRBJ2-5,once,TRBV4-2,TRBD1,CASSPRGTGTETQYF,TGTGCCAGCAGCCCCCGAGGGACAGGGACCGAGACCCAGTACTTC
TRBJ1-2,.,TRBV19,TRBD1,CASTVGQERYGYTF,TGTGCCAGTACCGTCGGACAGGAACGGTATGGCTACACCTTC
TRBJ2-5,.,TRBV6-6,.,CATLRGPEETQYF,TGTGCCACCCTGAGGGGCCCCGAAGAGACCCAGTACTTC
TRBJ1-1,.,TRBV19,.,CASSIQGRGLGTEAFF,TGTGCCAGTAGTATCCAGGGTAGGGGTTTGGGCACTGAAGCTTTCTTT
TRBJ2-3,.,TRBV4-1,TRBD1,CASSQARGQGTDTQYF,TGCGCCAGCAGCCAAGCTCGGGGACAGGGAACAGATACGCAGTATTTT
TRBJ2-5,medium-sized,TRBV2,TRBD1,CASSALTGKETQYF,TGTGCCAGCAGTGCCCTGACAGGGAAAGAGACCCAGTACTTC
TRBJ2-3,.,TRBV10-3,.,CAITVTDTQYF,TGTGCCATCACCGTCACAGATACGCAGTATTTT
TRBJ2-7,.,TRBV27,.,CASKMKLGTEQYF,TGTGCCAGCAAGATGAAGCTCGGGACCGAGCAGTACTTC
TRBJ2-2,once,TRBV6-6,.,CASATSGAGELFF,TGTGCCAGCGCGACATCAGGGGCCGGGGAGCTGTTTTTT
TRBJ2-6,.,TRBV7-2,.,CASRRPGAAGANVLTF,TGTGCCAGCCGGAGACCAGGGGCGGCTGGGGCCAACGTCCTGACTTTC
TRBJ1-1,few,TRBV7-2,TRBD1,CASSLLQGAEAFF,TGTGCCAGCAGTCTTTTACAGGGGGCTGAAGCTTTCTTT
TRBJ2-1,.,TRBV27,.,CASEKLGRVNEQFF,TGTGCCAGCGAGAAACTAGGTCGGGTTAATGAGCAGTTCTTC
TRBJ1-1,few,TRBV20-1,.,CSARWNTEAFF,TGCAGTGCTAGGTGGAACACTGAAGCTTTCTTT
TRBJ2-2,.,TRBV5-1,.,CASSLAGQRRFTGELFF,TGCGCCAGCAGCTTGGCCGGTCAGCGAAGGTTCACCGGGGAGCTGTTTTTT
TRBJ2-1,once,TRBV4-2,TRBD2,CASSQAASGGTHNEQFF,TGTGCCAGCAGCCAAGCGGCTAGCGGGGGGACGCACAATGAGCAGTTCTTC
TRBJ2-5,once,TRBV28,.,CASSPGGTQETQYF,TGTGCCAGCAGCCCCGGAGGTACCCAAGAGACCCAGTACTTC
TRBJ1-5,.,TRBV5-1,TRBD1,CASSLGTGGQPQHF,TGCGCCAGCAGCTTGGGGACAGGAGGTCAGCCCCAGCATTTT
TRBJ2-7,.,TRBV11-3,.,CASSLGRGYEQYF,TGTGCCAGCAGCTTGGGCAGGGGCTACGAGCAGTACTTC
TRBJ1-5,.,TRBV7-8,TRBD1,CASSPQGQGGQPQHF,TGTGCCAGCAGCCCCCAGGGACAGGGCGGTCAGCCCCAGCATTTT